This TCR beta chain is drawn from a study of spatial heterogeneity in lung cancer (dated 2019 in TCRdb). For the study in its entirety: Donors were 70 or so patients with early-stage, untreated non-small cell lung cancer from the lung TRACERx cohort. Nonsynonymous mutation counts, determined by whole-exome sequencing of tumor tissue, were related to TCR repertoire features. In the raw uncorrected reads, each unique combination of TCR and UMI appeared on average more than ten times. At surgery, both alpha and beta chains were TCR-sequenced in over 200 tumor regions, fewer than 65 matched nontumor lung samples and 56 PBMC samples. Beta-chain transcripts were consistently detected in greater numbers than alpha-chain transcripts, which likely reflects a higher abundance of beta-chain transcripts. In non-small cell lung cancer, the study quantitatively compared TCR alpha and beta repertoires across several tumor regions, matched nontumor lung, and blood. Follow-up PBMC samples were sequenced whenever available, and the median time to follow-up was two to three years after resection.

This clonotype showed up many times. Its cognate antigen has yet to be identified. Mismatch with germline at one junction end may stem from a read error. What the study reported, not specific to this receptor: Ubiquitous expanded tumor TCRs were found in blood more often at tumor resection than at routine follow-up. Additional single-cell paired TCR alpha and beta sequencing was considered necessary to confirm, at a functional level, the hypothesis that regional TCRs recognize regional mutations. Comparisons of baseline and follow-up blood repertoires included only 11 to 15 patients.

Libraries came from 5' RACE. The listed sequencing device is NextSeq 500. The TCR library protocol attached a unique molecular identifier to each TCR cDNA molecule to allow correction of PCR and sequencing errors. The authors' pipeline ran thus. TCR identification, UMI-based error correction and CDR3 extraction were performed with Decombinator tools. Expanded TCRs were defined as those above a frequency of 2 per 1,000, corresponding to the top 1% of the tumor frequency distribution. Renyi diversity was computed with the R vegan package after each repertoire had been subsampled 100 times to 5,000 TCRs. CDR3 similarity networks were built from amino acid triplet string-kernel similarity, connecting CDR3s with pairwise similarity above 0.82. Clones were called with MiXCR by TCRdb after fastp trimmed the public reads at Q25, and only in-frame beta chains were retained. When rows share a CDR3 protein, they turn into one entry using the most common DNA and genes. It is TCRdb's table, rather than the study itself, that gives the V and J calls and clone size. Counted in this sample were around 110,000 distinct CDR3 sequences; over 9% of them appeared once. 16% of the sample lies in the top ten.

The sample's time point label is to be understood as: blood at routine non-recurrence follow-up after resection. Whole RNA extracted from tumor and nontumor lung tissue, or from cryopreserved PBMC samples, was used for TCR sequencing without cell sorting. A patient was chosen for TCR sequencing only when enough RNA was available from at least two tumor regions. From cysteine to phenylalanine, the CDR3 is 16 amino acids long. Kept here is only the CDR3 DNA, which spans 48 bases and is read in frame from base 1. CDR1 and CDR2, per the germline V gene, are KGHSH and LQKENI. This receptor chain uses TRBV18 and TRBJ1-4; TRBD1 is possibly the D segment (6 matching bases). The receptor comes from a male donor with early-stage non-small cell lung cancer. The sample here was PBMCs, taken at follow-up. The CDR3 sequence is CASSPQGGTSKEKLFF. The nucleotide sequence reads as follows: TGTGCCAGCTCACCACAGGGGGGCACATCTAAGGAAAAACTGTTTTTT.